Given below is one T cell receptor (beta chain) in context. The antigen remains unidentified. Amplification used 60 Vbeta primers and 13 Jbeta primers. In the source study's methods: An analysis performed later counted 70 million to 90 million unique TCR beta chains (approximately 10 million of them shared). Profiling relied on immunoSEQ multiplex PCR, and the TCRdb table lists in-frame clones only, not all of them. That table gives V, J and clone size, and the DNA gave D and trimming. The sample has 160,000 or so clones; 75% to 80% are singletons. These data originate in a study of cytomegalovirus exposure and HLA in healthy donors. V was shortened by 5 bases and J by 4 bases, with 3 bases between the two germline ends. Germline assignment: CDR1 SNHLY and CDR2 FYNNEI. The CDR3 runs 11 residues. Whole-study findings and limits: In a later analysis, compared with equally common non-associated chains, HLA-associated beta chains were more expanded.

This clonotype originated in a man aged 35 to 55 in good health and CMV-seropositive. Sequencing was carried out using PBMCs. The chain has TRBV2 and TRBJ2-1; D not certain. CDR3 in amino acids: CASSPYNEQFF. CDR3 nucleotides: TGTGCCAGCAGTCCGTACAATGAGCAGTTCTTC.